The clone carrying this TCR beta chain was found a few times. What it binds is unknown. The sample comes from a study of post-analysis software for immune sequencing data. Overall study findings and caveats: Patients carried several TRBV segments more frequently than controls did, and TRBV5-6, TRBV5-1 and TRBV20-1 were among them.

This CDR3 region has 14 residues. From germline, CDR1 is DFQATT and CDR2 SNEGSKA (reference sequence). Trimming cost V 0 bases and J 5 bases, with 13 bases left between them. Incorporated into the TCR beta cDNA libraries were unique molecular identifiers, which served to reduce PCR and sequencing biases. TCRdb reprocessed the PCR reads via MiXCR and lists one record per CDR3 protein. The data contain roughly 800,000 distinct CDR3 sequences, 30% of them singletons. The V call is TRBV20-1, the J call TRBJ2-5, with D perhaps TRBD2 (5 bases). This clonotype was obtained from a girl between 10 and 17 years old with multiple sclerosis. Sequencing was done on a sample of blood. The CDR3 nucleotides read TGCAGTGCTAGAGATCTCGGGTCGGGGGAGACCCAGTACTTC. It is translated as CSARDLGSGETQYF.